This T cell receptor beta chain was profiled in a study of blood T cell repertoires in COVID-19. In the study overall: From the United States, Italy and Spain came samples of acute and convalescent COVID-19. Sources were T cells, B-cell-depleted T cells, or PBMCs; the material itself was cDNA or gDNA.

In the source study's methods: Researchers report that nucleated cell counts were estimated from reference gene primer amplification. Measured with immunoSEQ multiplex PCR; TCRdb has only the in-frame clones, and not every one. That table supplies the V and J calls and clone size; D and trimming were determined from the DNA. The data show under 350,000 clones, around 87% seen once. Germline CDR1 and CDR2: SGHRS and YFSETQ. CDR3 length equals 13 residues. Trimming left V 4 bases short and J 2 bases short, with 9 bases between. This clone occurred once. This TCR was sampled from a man younger than 35 with active or convalescent COVID-19. The chain carries TRBV5-1 and TRBJ1-2, with a tentative D call TRBD1 (5 bases). Sample: peripheral blood. The CDR3 spells CASSLRENYGYTF. The CDR3 bases are TGCGCCAGCAGCCTCAGGGAAAACTATGGCTACACCTTC. The whole variable domain, remainder taken from reference TRBV5-1 and TRBJ1-2, is KAGVTQTPRYLIKTRGQQVTLSCSPISGHRSVSWYQQTPGQGLQFLFEYFSETQRNKGNFPGRFSGRQFSNSRSEMNVSTLELGDSALYLCASSLRENYGYTFGSGTRLTVV.